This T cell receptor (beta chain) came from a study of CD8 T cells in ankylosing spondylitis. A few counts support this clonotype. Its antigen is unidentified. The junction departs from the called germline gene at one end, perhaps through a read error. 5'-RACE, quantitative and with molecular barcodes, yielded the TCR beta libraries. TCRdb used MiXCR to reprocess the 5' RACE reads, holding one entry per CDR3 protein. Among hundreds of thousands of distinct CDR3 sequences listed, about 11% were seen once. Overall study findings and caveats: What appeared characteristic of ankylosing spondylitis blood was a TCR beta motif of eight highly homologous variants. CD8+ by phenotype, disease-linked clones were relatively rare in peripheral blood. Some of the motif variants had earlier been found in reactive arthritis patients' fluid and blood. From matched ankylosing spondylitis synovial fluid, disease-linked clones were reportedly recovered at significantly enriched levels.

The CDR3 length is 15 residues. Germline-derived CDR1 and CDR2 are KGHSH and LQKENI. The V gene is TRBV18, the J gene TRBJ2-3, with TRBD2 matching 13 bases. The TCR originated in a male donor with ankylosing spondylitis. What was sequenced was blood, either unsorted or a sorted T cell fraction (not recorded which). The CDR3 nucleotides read TGTGCCAGCACACCGAGACTAGCGGGGGGAGATACGCAGTATTTT. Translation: CASTPRLAGGDTQYF.